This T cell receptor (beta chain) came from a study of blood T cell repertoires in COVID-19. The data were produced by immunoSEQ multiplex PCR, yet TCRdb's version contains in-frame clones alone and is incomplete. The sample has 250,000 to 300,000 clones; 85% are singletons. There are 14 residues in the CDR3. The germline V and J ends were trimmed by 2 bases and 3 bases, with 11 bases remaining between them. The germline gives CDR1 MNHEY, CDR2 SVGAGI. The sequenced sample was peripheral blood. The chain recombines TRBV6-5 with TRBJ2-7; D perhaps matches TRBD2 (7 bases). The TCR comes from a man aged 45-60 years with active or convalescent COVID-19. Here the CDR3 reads CASSYEGGDYEQYF. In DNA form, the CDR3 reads TGTGCCAGCAGTTACGAGGGGGGGGACTACGAGCAGTACTTC.